Each of the 21 T cell receptor beta chains below was sequenced from the same sample in a study of technical replicates of blood from a handful of donors. The data were produced by immunoSEQ multiplex PCR, yet TCRdb's version contains in-frame clones alone and is incomplete. The sample lists nearly 90,000 clones, roughly 94% seen once, with 0.34% in the top ten. The specimen sequenced was T cells isolated from PBMCs. The receptors derive from a human donor in good health.

This clone appeared once. V gene TRBV29-1 combines with J gene TRBJ2-5; a possible D gene is TRBD2 (6 bases). The V gene lost 7 bases and the J gene lost 4 bases, with 13 bases spanning the gap. This CDR3 has 12 amino acids. CDR1 is SQVTM and CDR2 is ANQGSEA in the germline V gene. CDR3 sequence: CSGTGRRETQYF. For the CDR3, the DNA is TGCAGCGGGACCGGGAGAAGAGAGACCCAGTACTTC.

The CDR3 coding sequence is TGTGCCAGCAGCGTAGAATATTCTGAGCAGTTCTTC. It translates to CASSVEYSEQFF. The rearrangement joins TRBV9 to TRBJ2-1; D is undetermined. Germline CDR1 SGDLS, CDR2 YYNGEE. The V end was cut by 0 bases, the J end by 9 bases, with 7 bases between. The CDR3 runs to 12 residues.

The chain couples TRBV6-5 to TRBJ2-2; D unresolved. The CDR3 runs to 11 residues. Deletions cut 8 bases from V and 5 bases from J, with 6 bases between. Germline lookup yields CDR1 MNHEY and CDR2 SVGAGI. The CDR3 loop reads CASGRTGELFF. The CDR3 DNA is TGTGCCAGCGGGCGAACCGGGGAGCTGTTTTTT.

About this clone itself: Other nucleotide sequences in the sample specify the same CDR3. This chain connects TRBV19 to TRBJ1-4, with 7 bases lining up with TRBD1. This CDR3 has 14 amino acids. The ends lost 5 bases at V and 2 bases at J; junction bases unmatched: 2. Germline CDR1 is LNHDA and CDR2 is SQIVND (reference sequence). CDR3 residues: CASSQQGTNEKLFF. CDR3 DNA sequence: TGTGCCAGTAGTCAACAGGGGACTAATGAAAAACTGTTTTTT.

The CDR3 is CASSEGQGDNGYTF. The CDR3 region has the DNA TGTGCCAGCAGTGAGGGCCAGGGTGATAATGGCTACACCTTC. This rearrangement joins TRBV2 to TRBJ1-2; possibly TRBD1 for D (5 bases). The CDR3 has 14 residues. Germline V gene sequence: CDR1 SNHLY, CDR2 FYNNEI. V lost 3 bases, J lost 6 bases, and 14 bases lay in between.

The table lists this clone with a count of one. This chain uses TRBV4-1 with TRBJ2-7; maybe TRBD1 (5 bases). The germline V gene encodes CDR1 MGHRA and CDR2 YSYEKL. The V end was cut by 0 bases, the J end by 2 bases, with 14 bases between. The CDR3 contains 16 residues. Here the CDR3 DNA reads TGCGCCAGCAGCCAAGAGTACCCGGACAAGGCCTACGAGCAGTACTTC. This translates into CASSQEYPDKAYEQYF.

V and J are TRBV2 and TRBJ2-7; 8 bases are a match to TRBD1. The CDR3 sequence is 13 residues long. J gave up 3 bases and V 10 bases, and 8 bases lay outside the gene matches. Germline assignment: CDR1 SNHLY and CDR2 FYNNEI. The CDR3 sequence is CATASGGYYEQYF. The CDR3, as DNA: TGTGCCACCGCTTCAGGGGGCTACTACGAGCAGTACTTC.

The chain recombines TRBV19 with TRBJ2-7; TRBD1 might be the D (6 bases). V was pared by 5 bases and J by 2 bases, with 10 bases between. In germline, CDR1 is LNHDA, CDR2 SQIVND (reference sequence). This CDR3 contains 13 residues. The CDR3 nucleotides are TGTGCCAGTAGTGAGCACAGGGCCTACGAGCAGTACTTC. It codes for CASSEHRAYEQYF.

This clone was picked up one time. The genes are TRBV6-5 and TRBJ1-6, with D possibly being TRBD1 (5 bases). In germline, CDR1 is MNHEY, CDR2 SVGAGI. The CDR3 is made up of 14 amino acids. Trimming took 2 bases from V and 8 from J, leaving 10 bases between them. The CDR3 is CASSYRGEDSPLHF. CDR3 DNA sequence: TGTGCCAGCAGTTACAGGGGTGAGGATTCACCCCTCCACTTT.

This chain links TRBV13 with TRBJ2-1; D is ambiguous. Germline loops: CDR1 PRHDT, CDR2 FYEKMQ (reference sequence). The CDR3 consists of 12 residues. The V end lost 1 base, the J end lost 10 bases, and 8 bases lay between the germline ends. The CDR3 DNA reads as TGTGCCAGCAGCTTAGTTCGTATCGAGCAGTTCTTC. It is translated as CASSLVRIEQFF.

The chain has TRBV29-1 and TRBJ2-1; 7 bases are shared with TRBD1. The J segment lost 2 bases and the V segment lost 7 bases, leaving 11 bases of the junction unmatched. The CDR3 spans 15 residues. Germline CDR1 and CDR2: SQVTM and ANQGSEA. The CDR3 is CSGSDPGTAYNEQFF. The CDR3 DNA reads TGCAGCGGCAGTGATCCCGGGACAGCCTACAATGAGCAGTTCTTC.

The V and J genes are TRBV4-3 and TRBJ2-7, with unresolved D. The germline gives CDR1 LGHNA, CDR2 YSLEER. CDR3 size: 15 residues. The ends were cut back, 1 base at V and 0 bases at J, with 10 bases in the middle. The CDR3 here is CASSQALADSYEQYF. In DNA form, the CDR3 reads TGCGCCAGCAGCCAAGCTCTCGCAGACTCCTACGAGCAGTACTTC.

The CDR3 protein is CASSSTLASVWEQYF. For the CDR3, the DNA is TGTGCCAGCAGTTCTACTCTTGCCTCCGTCTGGGAGCAGTACTTC. This rearrangement joins TRBV27 to TRBJ2-7; the D is unclear. This CDR3 is 15 amino acids long. Germline V gives CDR1 MNHEY, CDR2 SMNVEV (reference sequence). V lost 4 bases, J lost 7 bases, and 20 bases lay in between.

J is TRBJ1-2 and V is TRBV9; perhaps TRBD1 as D (6 bases). This CDR3 contains 13 residues. Germline V gene data show CDR1 as SGDLS and CDR2 as YYNGEE. Trimming cost V 4 bases and J 4 bases, with 11 bases left between them. CDR3 coding DNA: TGTGCCAGCAGCCAGACAGGCGGCTATGGCTACACCTTC. Amino acid sequence: CASSQTGGYGYTF. Full variable domain (missing parts from reference TRBV9 and TRBJ1-2): DSGVTQTPKHLITATGQRVTLRCSPRSGDLSVYWYQQSLDQGLQFLIQYYNGEERAKGNILERFSAQQFPDLHSELNLSSLELGDSALYFCASSQTGGYGYTFGSGTRLTVV.

The chain couples TRBV29-1 to TRBJ2-7; TRBD1 might be the D (5 bases). V dropped 1 base and J dropped 1 base, with 8 bases sitting between them. Germline V gene data show CDR1 as SQVTM and CDR2 as ANQGSEA. The CDR3 contains 13 residues. The CDR3 sequence: CSVEVRDSYEQYF. The CDR3 DNA is TGCAGCGTTGAAGTCAGGGATTCCTACGAGCAGTACTTC.

The chain links TRBV19 to TRBJ2-3, with TRBD2 matching over 7 bases. The length of the CDR3 is 16 residues. J was trimmed by 5 bases and V by 5 bases; bases with no gene match: 13. CDR1 and CDR2 (germline): LNHDA, SQIVND (reference sequence). CDR3 region: CASSDLFAGAEDTQYF. The CDR3 bases are TGTGCCAGTAGTGACCTTTTTGCGGGAGCGGAAGATACGCAGTATTTT.

The V and J genes are TRBV9 and TRBJ2-1, with unresolved D. This CDR3 region has 15 residues. Trimming removed 1 base at V and 6 bases at J, with 14 bases between. The V gene's germline CDR1 is SGDLS and CDR2 YYNGEE. CDR3 nucleotides: TGTGCCAGCAGCGTAAGTCTAGAGGTAGGCAATGAGCAGTTCTTC. Its protein product is CASSVSLEVGNEQFF.

The rearrangement links TRBV5-1 to TRBJ2-7, with 8 bases lining up with TRBD1. This CDR3 spans 14 amino acids. Looked up from germline, CDR1 is SGHRS and CDR2 is YFSETQ. The ends lost 0 bases at V and 2 bases at J; junction bases unmatched: 1. The CDR3 region is CASSLGDRTYEQYF. In DNA, the CDR3 is TGCGCCAGCAGCTTGGGGGACAGGACCTACGAGCAGTACTTC.

This chain uses TRBV6-5 with TRBJ1-1, with 7 bases aligning to TRBD1. Germline CDR1 MNHEY, CDR2 SVGAGI. The V segment lost 4 bases and the J segment 7 bases; nucleotides outside the gene matches: 12. The CDR3 has 15 amino acids. CDR3 coding DNA: TGTGCCAGCAGTTCACCGGTGACAGGGTTATTTGAAGCTTTCTTT. Amino acids: CASSSPVTGLFEAFF.

The chain has TRBV5-1 and TRBJ2-7; D is unclear. The CDR3 is 12 residues long. Trimming removed 5 bases at V and 0 bases at J, with 6 bases between. Germline loops: CDR1 SGHRS, CDR2 YFSETQ. The CDR3 DNA follows: TGCGCCAGCAGTAGTTCCTCCTACGAGCAGTACTTC. Translating gives CASSSSSYEQYF. The entire variable domain, with the rest obtained from reference TRBV5-1 and TRBJ2-7, is as follows: KAGVTQTPRYLIKTRGQQVTLSCSPISGHRSVSWYQQTPGQGLQFLFEYFSETQRNKGNFPGRFSGRQFSNSRSEMNVSTLELGDSALYLCASSSSSYEQYFGPGTRLTVT.

The chain links TRBV7-8 to TRBJ1-5; 7 nucleotides align to TRBD1. With 5 bases clipped from V and 7 bases from J, the junction kept 8 bases outside the gene matches. CDR3 length equals 14 residues. Germline V gene sequence: CDR1 SGHVS, CDR2 FQNEAQ. CDR3 DNA sequence: TGTGCCAGCAGCCCGCAGGGGGGCCCCCAGCCCCAGCATTTT. Encoded protein: CASSPQGGPQPQHF. Drawing the rest from reference TRBV7-8 and TRBJ1-5, the complete variable domain is GAGVSQSPRYKVAKRGQDVALRCDPISGHVSLFWYQQALGQGPEFLTYFQNEAQLDKSGLPSDRFFAERPEGSVSTLKIQRTQQEDSAVYLCASSPQGGPQPQHFGDGTRLSIL.